Below, 26 T cell receptor beta chains from the same sample are listed, as sequenced in a study of blood T cell repertoires in COVID-19. Profiled with immunoSEQ multiplex PCR; TCRdb holds only in-frame clones, not every one. The table records approximately 230,000 clones, approximately 90% of them present only once. The source material was PBMCs or T cells enriched from blood (not recorded which). These receptors were collected from a woman in her 30s who had recovered from COVID-19.

This clone showed up just once. This chain uses TRBV30 with TRBJ2-7, with 10 bases lining up with TRBD1. This CDR3 region has 11 residues. Germline CDR1 reads GTSNPN; CDR2 reads SVGIG (reference sequence). The V and J ends lost 3 bases and 11 bases, in that order; junction bases with no gene match: 4. CDR3 residues: CAWRGGTGEYF. CDR3 in DNA: TGTGCCTGGAGAGGGGGGACAGGGGAGTACTTC.

The CDR3 loop reads CAWSTWTGLDGSPLHF. As DNA, the CDR3 is TGTGCCTGGAGTACATGGACAGGGTTGGACGGTTCACCCCTCCACTTT. The V call is TRBV30, the J call TRBJ1-6; 8 bases line up with TRBD1. Losses at the gene ends were 2 bases for V and 9 bases for J; bases not matched to a gene: 12. From germline, CDR1 is GTSNPN and CDR2 SVGIG (reference sequence). The CDR3 runs 16 residues.

The V gene is TRBV2, the J gene TRBJ1-6; TRBD1 agrees at 9 bases. The CDR3 contains 14 residues. Trimming took 5 bases from V and 8 from J; bases not matched to a gene: 4. From germline, CDR1 is SNHLY and CDR2 FYNNEI. The CDR3 nucleotides are TGTGCCAGCAGTCCCGGGACAGGGTATTCACCCCTCCACTTT. Translation: CASSPGTGYSPLHF.

The sample holds one count of this clone. V and J are TRBV19 and TRBJ1-1, with 8 nucleotides matching TRBD1. Germline V lookup: CDR1 LNHDA, CDR2 SQIVND (reference sequence). Trimming at V came to 8 bases and at J to 5 bases, leaving 7 bases not matched to a gene. The CDR3 consists of 13 residues. The CDR3 sequence is CASQSTGVTEAFF. CDR3 nucleotides: TGTGCCAGTCAATCGACAGGGGTGACTGAAGCTTTCTTT.

J is TRBJ2-3 and V is TRBV6-5; 7 bases are a match to TRBD1. J gave up 4 bases and V 8 bases, and 0 bases lay outside the gene matches. Germline CDR1 and CDR2: MNHEY and SVGAGI. The CDR3 is 11 amino acids. Here the CDR3 DNA reads TGTGCCAGCGACAGGGCAGATACGCAGTATTTT. The encoded protein is CASDRADTQYF.

V gene TRBV10-3 combines with J gene TRBJ2-1, with 10 positions matching TRBD2. With V trimmed by 3 bases and J by 4 bases, 6 bases remained unmatched. The CDR3 consists of 16 residues. In germline, CDR1 is ENHRY, CDR2 SYGVKD. This CDR3 is CAISDASGRTYNEQFF. The CDR3 DNA sequence: TGTGCCATCAGTGACGCTAGCGGGAGAACTTACAATGAGCAGTTCTTC.

The V gene is TRBV24-1, the J gene TRBJ2-1; 15 positions match TRBD2. CDR1 is KGHDR, CDR2 SFDVKD, per germline. CDR3 size: 15 residues. With 6 bases clipped from V and 7 bases from J, the junction kept 3 bases outside the gene matches. CDR3 DNA sequence: TGTGCCACCAGTAAAGGGACTAGCGGGAGGAATGAGCAGTTCTTC. This gives the protein CATSKGTSGRNEQFF.

This clone was recorded once. V is TRBV4-3 and J is TRBJ2-3; 8 nucleotides match TRBD1. The V gene end was trimmed by 3 bases and the J gene end by 0 bases; junction bases not matched to a gene: 2. Germline CDR1 LGHNA, CDR2 YSLEER. The CDR3 covers 15 residues. CDR3 protein: CASSHRTGSTDTQYF. The CDR3 DNA follows: TGCGCCAGCAGCCACCGGACAGGGAGCACAGATACGCAGTATTTT.

The V and J genes are TRBV20-1 and TRBJ2-1, with 10 nucleotides matching TRBD2. The CDR3 is 13 residues long. Germline V gene data show CDR1 as DFQATT and CDR2 as SNEGSKA (reference sequence). V was clipped by 3 bases and J by 8 bases; unmatched bases: 4. The CDR3 nucleotides are TGCAGTGCTAGTCGGCTAGCGGGAGATGAGCAGTTCTTC. It specifies CSASRLAGDEQFF.

This chain uses TRBV29-1 with TRBJ1-2, with 11 nucleotides matching TRBD1. Germline V gene lookup returns CDR1 SQVTM and CDR2 ANQGSEA. This CDR3 spans 15 amino acids. Trimming cost V 7 bases and J 8 bases; bases outside gene matches: 15. The CDR3 DNA is TGCAGCGCCCCCCGAGGGACAGGGGGATCAGGAGGCTACACCTTC. Amino acid sequence: CSAPRGTGGSGGYTF. The full variable domain, with the rest looked up from reference TRBV29-1 and TRBJ1-2, is SAVISQKPSRDICQRGTSLTIQCQVDSQVTMMFWYRQQPGQSLTLIATANQGSEATYESGFVIDKFPISRPNLTFSTLTVSNMSPEDSSIYLCSAPRGTGGSGGYTFGSGTRLTVV.

V usage is TRBV10-3 and J usage is TRBJ1-2; D is perhaps TRBD1 (6 bases). This CDR3 is 13 amino acids long. Germline V lookup: CDR1 ENHRY, CDR2 SYGVKD. The V end lost 6 bases, the J end lost 2 bases, and 10 bases lay between the germline ends. The CDR3 sequence: CAISSGQNYGYTF. The CDR3 nucleotides read TGTGCCATCAGCTCCGGACAGAACTATGGCTACACCTTC.

Written as DNA, the CDR3 is TGTGCCAGCACCTTCCAGGGGGAAGCCTACGAGCAGTACTTC. As protein: CASTFQGEAYEQYF. The gene calls are TRBV28 and TRBJ2-7; 7 positions agree with TRBD1. The CDR3 runs to 14 residues. Germline V gene sequence: CDR1 MDHEN, CDR2 SYDVKM. J gave up 2 bases and V 7 bases, and 8 bases lay outside the gene matches.

The chain is built from TRBV29-1 and TRBJ2-7, with 9 bases fitting TRBD1. The ends lost 6 bases at V and 5 bases at J; junction bases unmatched: 2. Germline loops: CDR1 SQVTM, CDR2 ANQGSEA. CDR3 length: 11 residues. The CDR3 DNA reads TGCAGCGTCGGACAGGGGAACGAGCAGTACTTC. As protein: CSVGQGNEQYF.

This clone appeared once. The chain joins TRBV24-1 to TRBJ2-5; D is possibly TRBD1 (5 bases). The CDR3 runs to 15 residues. The germline V and J ends were trimmed by 7 bases and 1 base, with 15 bases remaining between them. Germline V gives CDR1 KGHDR, CDR2 SFDVKD. The CDR3: CATRAGGAAQETQYF. DNA for the CDR3: TGTGCCACCAGGGCTGGTGGGGCAGCCCAAGAGACCCAGTACTTC.

This chain uses TRBV2 with TRBJ2-1; possibly TRBD2 for D (6 bases). V lost 3 bases and J 0 bases, leaving 6 bases between the germline ends. The CDR3 has 14 residues. Germline lookup yields CDR1 SNHLY and CDR2 FYNNEI. The chain's CDR3 is CASSERGSYNEQFF. The CDR3 DNA follows: TGTGCCAGCAGTGAGCGGGGCTCCTACAATGAGCAGTTCTTC.

The chain uses TRBV30 and TRBJ2-1, with a weak D call TRBD2 (5 bases). CDR1 GTSNPN and CDR2 SVGIG come from the germline V gene (reference sequence). The CDR3 spans 13 residues. The V end was cut by 1 base, the J end by 10 bases, with 14 bases between. CDR3 nucleotide sequence: TGTGCCTGGAGTGCCCGACTACCCTCCGAGCAGTTCTTC. Its protein is CAWSARLPSEQFF. Based on the CDR3 plus reference TRBV30 and TRBJ2-1, the full variable domain is SQTIHQWPATLVQPVGSPLSLECTVEGTSNPNLYWYRQAAGRGLQLLFYSVGIGQISSEVPQNLSASRPQDRQFILSSKKLLLSDSGFYLCAWSARLPSEQFFGPGTRLTVL.

The chain has TRBV27 and TRBJ2-1; 11 bases fit TRBD1. V was pared by 2 bases and J by 5 bases, with 2 bases of the junction left unmatched. Germline CDR1 MNHEY, CDR2 SMNVEV (reference sequence). This CDR3 spans 15 amino acids. CDR3 protein: CASSLGTGGNNEQFF. The CDR3 coding sequence is TGTGCCAGCAGTTTAGGGACAGGGGGAAACAATGAGCAGTTCTTC.

Written as DNA, the CDR3 is TGCGCCAGCAGCCAAACCACTTGGACAGGGGTTACCATCACTGAAGCTTTCTTT. This sequence encodes CASSQTTWTGVTITEAFF. J is TRBJ1-1 and V is TRBV4-3, with 9 bases aligning to TRBD1. The trim removed 2 bases at V and 4 bases at J, leaving 14 bases unmatched. CDR1 LGHNA and CDR2 YSLEER come from the germline V gene. The CDR3 has 18 residues.

This chain joins TRBV3-1 (or the pseudogene TRBV3-2) and TRBJ1-2; 8 bases agree with TRBD1. The ends lost 1 base at V and 3 bases at J; junction bases unmatched: 7. The CDR3 has 16 residues. The germline CDR1 and CDR2 sequences are LGHDT and YNNKEL (reference sequence). The CDR3 sequence is CASSQARDRTDYGYTF. CDR3 in DNA: TGTGCCAGCAGCCAAGCCCGGGACAGGACTGACTATGGCTACACCTTC.

The rearrangement joins TRBV27 to TRBJ2-3, with 9 bases fitting TRBD2. Germline loops: CDR1 MNHEY, CDR2 SMNVEV (reference sequence). With 6 bases clipped from V and 4 bases from J, the junction kept 5 bases outside the gene matches. The CDR3 covers 14 residues. The chain's CDR3 is CASRALAGPDTQYF. CDR3 coding DNA: TGTGCCAGCAGAGCGCTAGCGGGACCAGATACGCAGTATTTT.

This chain links TRBV19 with TRBJ1-2; 9 bases match TRBD1. Germline V gives CDR1 LNHDA, CDR2 SQIVND (reference sequence). CDR3 length: 15 residues. With V trimmed by 8 bases and J by 1 base, 8 bases remained unmatched. This CDR3 is CASRSGQGYNYGYTF. The CDR3, as DNA: TGTGCCAGTCGGTCGGGACAGGGATATAACTATGGCTACACCTTC.

This sequence joins TRBV10-3 and TRBJ2-4; 7 positions match TRBD1. This CDR3 comprises 13 residues. V shed 7 bases and J 8 bases; nucleotides not matched to a gene: 8. Germline loops: CDR1 ENHRY, CDR2 SYGVKD. CDR3 sequence: CAIKRQGDDIQYF. CDR3 nucleotides: TGTGCCATCAAACGGCAGGGGGACGACATTCAGTACTTC.

This clone was observed once. V is TRBV11-2 and J is TRBJ2-3; 7 nucleotides agree with TRBD2. The CDR3 is 16 residues long. Trimming removed 2 bases from V and 2 bases from J; junction bases left unmatched: 7. CDR1 and CDR2 (germline): SGHAT, FQNNGV. The CDR3 nucleotides read TGTGCCAGCAGCTTAATGGCTAGCGGTAACACAGATACGCAGTATTTT. This translates into CASSLMASGNTDTQYF.

This chain uses TRBV10-2 with TRBJ2-7; 12 nucleotides align to TRBD2. The CDR3 contains 15 residues. V was clipped by 2 bases and J by 9 bases; unmatched bases: 8. Germline CDR1 WSHSY, CDR2 SAAADI. The CDR3 coding sequence is TGCGCCAGCAGTGAGCTTGCAGGGACTAGCGGGCGGCAGTACTTC. Protein sequence: CASSELAGTSGRQYF.

V and J are TRBV7-9 and TRBJ1-4, with TRBD1 as a possible D gene (6 bases). V lost 6 bases, J lost 7 bases, and 15 bases lay in between. Looked up from germline, CDR1 is SEHNR and CDR2 is FQNEAQ (reference sequence). The CDR3 runs to 14 residues. The CDR3 DNA follows: TGTGCCAGCAGGGACAGTTCGGGTAGTGAAAAACTGTTTTTT. Protein: CASRDSSGSEKLFF.

The V call is TRBV27, the J call TRBJ1-4, with 11 positions matching TRBD1. Per germline, CDR1 MNHEY and CDR2 SMNVEV (reference sequence). V shed 8 bases, J shed 6 bases, and the junction held 17 bases outside the gene matches. There are 18 residues in the CDR3. CDR3 sequence: CASLPRVPWGQGDEKLFF. The CDR3 DNA is TGTGCCAGCTTGCCTAGAGTGCCTTGGGGACAGGGGGATGAAAAACTGTTTTTT.